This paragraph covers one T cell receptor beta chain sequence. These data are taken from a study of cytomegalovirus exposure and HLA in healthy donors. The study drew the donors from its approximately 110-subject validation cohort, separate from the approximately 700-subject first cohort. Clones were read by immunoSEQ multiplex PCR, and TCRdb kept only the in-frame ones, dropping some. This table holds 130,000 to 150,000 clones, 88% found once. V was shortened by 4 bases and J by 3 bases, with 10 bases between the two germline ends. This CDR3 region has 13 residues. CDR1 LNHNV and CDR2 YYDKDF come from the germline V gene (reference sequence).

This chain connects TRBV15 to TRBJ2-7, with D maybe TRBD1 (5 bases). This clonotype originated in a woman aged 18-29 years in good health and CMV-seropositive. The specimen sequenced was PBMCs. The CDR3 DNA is TGTGCCACCAGCACGAGGCAGGGCTACGAGCAGTACTTC. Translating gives CATSTRQGYEQYF.